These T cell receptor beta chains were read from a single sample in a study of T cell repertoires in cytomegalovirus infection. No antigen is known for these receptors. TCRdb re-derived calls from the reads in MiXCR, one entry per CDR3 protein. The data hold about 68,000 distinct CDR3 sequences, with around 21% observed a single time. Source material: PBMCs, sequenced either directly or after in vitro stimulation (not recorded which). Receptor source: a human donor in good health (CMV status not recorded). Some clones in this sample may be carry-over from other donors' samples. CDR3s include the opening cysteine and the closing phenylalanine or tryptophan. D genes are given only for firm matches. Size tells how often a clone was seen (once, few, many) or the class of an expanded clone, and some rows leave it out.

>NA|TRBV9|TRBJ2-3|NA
TGTGCCACTAGTAGGGTGGGCACAGATACGCAGTATTTT
CATSRVGTDTQYF
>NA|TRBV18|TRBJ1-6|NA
TGTGCCAGCTCGACGGACGGGAATTCACCCCTCCACTTT
CASSTDGNSPLHF
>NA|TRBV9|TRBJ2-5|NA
TGTGCCAGCACCCCCGACAGGTGGGACCGGGGGACCCAGTACTTC
CASTPDRWDRGTQYF
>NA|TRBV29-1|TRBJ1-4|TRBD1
TGCAGCGCCCTCCGGGACAGGGGTCTTAATGAAAAACTGTTTTTT
CSALRDRGLNEKLFF
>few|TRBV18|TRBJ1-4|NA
TGTGCCAGCTCACATGGGACTAATGAAAAACTGTTTTTT
CASSHGTNEKLFF
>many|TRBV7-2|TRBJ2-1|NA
TGTGCCAGCAGCTTCACAGGGTACAATGAGCAGTTCTTC
CASSFTGYNEQFF
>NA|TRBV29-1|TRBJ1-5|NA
TGCAGCGTTGAAGAGGGGGGGGGTCAGCCCCAGCATTTT
CSVEEGGGQPQHF
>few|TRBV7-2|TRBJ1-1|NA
TGTGCCAGCAGCTTAGCATTCAGGGCCACTGAAGCTTTCTTT
CASSLAFRATEAFF
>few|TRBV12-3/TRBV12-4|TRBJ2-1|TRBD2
TGTGCCAGCAGTGGACTAGCGGGAGGGGGAGGTGAGCAGTTCTTC
CASSGLAGGGGEQFF
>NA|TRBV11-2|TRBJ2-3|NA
TGTGCCAGCAGACCTCCCGGGACATCTAGCACAGATACGCAGTATTTT
CASRPPGTSSTDTQYF
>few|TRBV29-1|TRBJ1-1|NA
TGCAGCGTTGAACCGCGTTTGGGAAGCACTGAAGCTTTCTTT
CSVEPRLGSTEAFF
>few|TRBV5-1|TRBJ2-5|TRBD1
TGCGCCAGCAGTTCTGCGGGACAGGGAGTGGAGACCCAGTACTTC
CASSSAGQGVETQYF
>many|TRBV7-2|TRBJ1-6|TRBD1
TGTGCCAGCAGCTTACAGACAGGGTCACCCCTCCACTTT
CASSLQTGSPLHF
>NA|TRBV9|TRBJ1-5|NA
TGTGCCAGCAGCGTACAGATCCATGGTCAGGGCTTGGGTCAGCCCCAGCATTTT
CASSVQIHGQGLGQPQHF
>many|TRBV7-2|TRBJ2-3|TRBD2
TGTGCCAGCAGCCTACTAGCGGTGATCACAGATACGCAGTATTTT
CASSLLAVITDTQYF
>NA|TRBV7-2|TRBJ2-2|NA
TGTGCCAGCAGCTCTATACCCGGGGAGCTGTTTTTT
CASSSIPGELFF
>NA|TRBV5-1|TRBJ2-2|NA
TGCGCCAGCAGCTCGGAAAGCGGCGGGGAGCTGTTTTTT
CASSSESGGELFF
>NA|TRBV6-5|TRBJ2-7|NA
TGTGCCAGCAGTTACTCGAGATCGGGCAGCTCCTACGAGCAGTACTTC
CASSYSRSGSSYEQYF
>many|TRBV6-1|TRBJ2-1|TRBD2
TGTGCCAGCAGTGTTGGCGGGGGCTACAATGAGCAGTTCTTC
CASSVGGGYNEQFF
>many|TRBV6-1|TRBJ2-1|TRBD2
TGTGCCAGCAGTGAAGCGTTAGCGGGAGGGCCCGGTGAGCAGTTCTTC
CASSEALAGGPGEQFF
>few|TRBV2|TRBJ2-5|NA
TGTGCCAGCAGTGAAGCTGGGGACGAGACCCAGTACTTC
CASSEAGDETQYF
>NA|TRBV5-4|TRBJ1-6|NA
TGTGCCAGCAGCTTGGACGGAATGAATTCACCCCTCCACTTT
CASSLDGMNSPLHF
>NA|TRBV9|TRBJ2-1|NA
TGTGCCAGCAGCGTATACAATGAGCAGTTCTTC
CASSVYNEQFF
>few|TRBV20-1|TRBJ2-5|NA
TGCAGTGCTAGGGGGGACTCCCAGCGGACCCAGTACTTC
CSARGDSQRTQYF
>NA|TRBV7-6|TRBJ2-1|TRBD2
TGTGCCAGCAGCTTATTTACTAGCGGGAGCAATGAGCAGTTCTTC
CASSLFTSGSNEQFF
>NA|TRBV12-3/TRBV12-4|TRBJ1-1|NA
TGTGCCAGCAGGACTATTTACACTGAAGCTTTCTTT
CASRTIYTEAFF
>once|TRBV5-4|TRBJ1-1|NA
TGTGCCAGCAGCACCCCTCGGCAGCAGAACACTGAAGCTTTCTTT
CASSTPRQQNTEAFF
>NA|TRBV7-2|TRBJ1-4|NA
TGTGCCAGCAGCTTAGGTATAGAAGAAAAACTGTTTTTT
CASSLGIEEKLFF
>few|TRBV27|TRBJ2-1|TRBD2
TGTGCCAGCAGTTTAGGGGCCCTAGCGGGAAGGAGCTCCTACAATGAGCAGTTCTTC
CASSLGALAGRSSYNEQFF
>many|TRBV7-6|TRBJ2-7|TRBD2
TGTGCCAGCAGCTCGAGGACGGGGGGAGAGCAGTACTTC
CASSSRTGGEQYF
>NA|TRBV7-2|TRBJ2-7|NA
TGTGCCAGCAGCTTGGGCGGCTACCCGGCCTACGAGCAGTACTTC
CASSLGGYPAYEQYF
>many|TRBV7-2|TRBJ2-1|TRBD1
TGTGCCAGCAGCCAACTACGCGGACAGGGTAGCGATGAGCAGTTCTTC
CASSQLRGQGSDEQFF
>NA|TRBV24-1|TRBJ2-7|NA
TGTGCCACCAGTGATTGGGGGCCCCCCTACGAGCAGTACTTC
CATSDWGPPYEQYF
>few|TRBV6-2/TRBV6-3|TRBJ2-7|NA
TGTGCCAGCACTAACTCCGCGGTGTACGAGCAGTACTTC
CASTNSAVYEQYF
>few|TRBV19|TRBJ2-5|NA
TGTGCCAGTAGTATCCGAACCGGAGAGACCCAGTACTTC
CASSIRTGETQYF
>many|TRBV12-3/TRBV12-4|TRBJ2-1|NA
TGTGCCAGCAGCTCCCCACACGATGCGGGACTCGATGAGCAGTTCTTC
CASSSPHDAGLDEQFF
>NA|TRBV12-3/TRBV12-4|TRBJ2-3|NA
TGTGCCAGCAGTTTTTCGGGGGCCGGGGATACGCAGTATTTT
CASSFSGAGDTQYF
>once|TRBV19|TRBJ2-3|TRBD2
TGTGCCAGTAGCCACCGAGGACTAGCGGCCGCCCCAGATACGCAGTATTTT
CASSHRGLAAAPDTQYF
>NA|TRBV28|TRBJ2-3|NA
TGTGCCAGCAGATCCCCAGGGGGGGTGGGCACAGATACGCAGTATTTT
CASRSPGGVGTDTQYF
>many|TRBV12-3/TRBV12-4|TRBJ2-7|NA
TGTGCCAGCAGTTTAAGCTGGGACGAGCAGTACTTC
CASSLSWDEQYF
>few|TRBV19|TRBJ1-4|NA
TGTGCCAGTAGTGACGGGCAGGGGCGAAATGAAAAACTGTTTTTT
CASSDGQGRNEKLFF
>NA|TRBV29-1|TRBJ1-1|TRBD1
TGCAGCGTAGAGACAGGGGTTTCATACACTGAAGCTTTCTTT
CSVETGVSYTEAFF
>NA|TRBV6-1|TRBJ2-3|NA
TGTGCCAGCCGGGACGCCCGCCTTAGCACAGATACGCAGTATTTT
CASRDARLSTDTQYF
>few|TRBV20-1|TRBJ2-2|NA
TGCAGTGCCAAGAAGGGTTTGGTGGGCACCGGGGAGCTGTTTTTT
CSAKKGLVGTGELFF
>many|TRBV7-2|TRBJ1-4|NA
TGTGCCAGCAGCATTAACCCCTGGCGAGAAAAACTGTTTTTT
CASSINPWREKLFF
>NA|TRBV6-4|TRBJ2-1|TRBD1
TGTGCCAGCAGTCGGGACAGGGTGAATGAGCAGTTCTTC
CASSRDRVNEQFF
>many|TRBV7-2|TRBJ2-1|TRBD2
TGTGCCAGCAGCTTGTTTGACAGCGGGAGGGCCCAGCAGTTCTTC
CASSLFDSGRAQQFF